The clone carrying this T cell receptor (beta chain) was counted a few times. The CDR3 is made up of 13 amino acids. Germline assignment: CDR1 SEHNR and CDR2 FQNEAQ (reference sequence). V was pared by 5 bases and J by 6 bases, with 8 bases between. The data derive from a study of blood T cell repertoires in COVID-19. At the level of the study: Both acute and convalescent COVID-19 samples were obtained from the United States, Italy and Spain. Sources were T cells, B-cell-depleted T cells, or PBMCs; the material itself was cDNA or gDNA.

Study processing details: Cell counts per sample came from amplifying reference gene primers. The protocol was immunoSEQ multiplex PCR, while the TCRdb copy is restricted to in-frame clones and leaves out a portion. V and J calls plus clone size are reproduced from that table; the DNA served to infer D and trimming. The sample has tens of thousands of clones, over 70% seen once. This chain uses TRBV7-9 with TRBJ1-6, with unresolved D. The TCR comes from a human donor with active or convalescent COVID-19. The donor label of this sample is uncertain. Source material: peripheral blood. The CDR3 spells CASSREGNSPLHF. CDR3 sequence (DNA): TGTGCCAGCAGCCGGGAGGGTAATTCACCCCTCCACTTT.